This T cell receptor (beta chain) was recorded in a study of cytomegalovirus exposure and HLA in healthy donors. Points from the study as a whole: When analyzed later, the rates of TCR association showed variation by HLA locus, with DRB1 the most and HLA-C the fewest. Some public TCRs appeared in many individuals, while most sequences were rare. Researchers catalogued some 160 TCR beta chains as cytomegalovirus-associated.

Trimming shortened V by 6 bases and J by 6 bases, and 18 bases separated the two germline ends. Germline V lookup: CDR1 LNHNV, CDR2 YYDKDF (reference sequence). The CDR3 is 15 amino acids. Turning to this clone: The antigen remains unidentified.

The study ran its PCR with 60 Vbeta and 13 Jbeta primers. Produced via immunoSEQ multiplex PCR; TCRdb's table is partial and in-frame only. The sample records 110,000 or so clones, 73% being singletons. The chain combines TRBV15 with TRBJ1-5; weak D call: TRBD1 (6 bases). Sequenced: PBMCs. This sequence was found in a middle-aged man in good health and CMV-seronegative. The CDR3 protein is CATRSFRGGGQPQHF. In DNA, the CDR3 is TGTGCCACCAGAAGTTTCAGGGGTGGAGGTCAGCCCCAGCATTTT.